Listed below are T cell receptor beta chains from one sample, sequenced in a study of shared clonotypes between healthy human individuals. Profiling relied on immunoSEQ multiplex PCR, and the TCRdb table lists in-frame clones only, not all of them. Of roughly 1,100,000 clones listed, 65% to 75% were seen once; the top ten hold roughly 1.5%. The specimen sequenced was memory CD4+ T cells sorted from blood. These receptors originate from a man aged 18 to 30 in good health. Both conserved end residues are part of each CDR3. The order of the fields is D gene, V gene, J gene, clone size, CDR3 protein, CDR3 DNA. D genes are given only for firm matches. Clone size appears in some rows only: once, few, many, or a class for an expanded clone.

D gene: NA; V gene: TRBV10-1; J gene: TRBJ2-7; clone size: once; CDR3 protein: CASSESGLYEQYF; CDR3 DNA: TGCGCCAGCAGTGAATCAGGACTCTACGAGCAGTACTTC
D gene: NA; V gene: TRBV7-2; J gene: TRBJ1-4; clone size: few; CDR3 protein: CASSPDRREKLFF; CDR3 DNA: TGTGCCAGCAGCCCTGACAGAAGGGAAAAACTGTTTTTT
D gene: TRBD1; V gene: TRBV6-6; J gene: TRBJ1-2; clone size: NA; CDR3 protein: CASSYSGQGAGYGYTF; CDR3 DNA: TGTGCCAGCAGTTACTCGGGGCAGGGGGCTGGGTATGGCTACACCTTC
D gene: TRBD1; V gene: TRBV5-6; J gene: TRBJ1-5; clone size: few; CDR3 protein: CASSVGQGNQPQHF; CDR3 DNA: TGTGCCAGCAGCGTGGGACAGGGGAATCAGCCCCAGCATTTT
D gene: NA; V gene: TRBV2; J gene: TRBJ2-5; clone size: NA; CDR3 protein: CASSELPSAQETQYF; CDR3 DNA: TGTGCCAGCAGTGAACTCCCTAGCGCGCAAGAGACCCAGTACTTC
D gene: NA; V gene: TRBV29-1; J gene: TRBJ2-4; clone size: NA; CDR3 protein: CSVVWVLAKNIQYF; CDR3 DNA: TGCAGCGTTGTTTGGGTACTAGCCAAAAACATTCAGTACTTC
D gene: TRBD1; V gene: TRBV5-1; J gene: TRBJ2-2; clone size: NA; CDR3 protein: CASSLGTGSTGELFF; CDR3 DNA: TGCGCCAGCAGCTTAGGGACAGGGAGCACCGGGGAGCTGTTTTTT
D gene: NA; V gene: TRBV7-9; J gene: TRBJ1-4; clone size: NA; CDR3 protein: CASSLGGLGRLSAEKLFF; CDR3 DNA: TGTGCCAGCAGCTTAGGGGGCCTAGGGAGGTTAAGCGCTGAAAAACTGTTTTTT
D gene: NA; V gene: TRBV18; J gene: TRBJ1-3; clone size: NA; CDR3 protein: CASSPSPPYSGNTIYF; CDR3 DNA: TGTGCCAGCTCACCCTCGCCCCCGTACTCTGGAAACACCATATATTTT
D gene: NA; V gene: TRBV18; J gene: TRBJ2-5; clone size: NA; CDR3 protein: CASSLLQETQYF; CDR3 DNA: TGTGCCAGCTCCCTCCTACAAGAGACCCAGTACTTC
D gene: TRBD1; V gene: TRBV7-6; J gene: TRBJ2-7; clone size: NA; CDR3 protein: CASSLGTGEIYEQYF; CDR3 DNA: TGTGCCAGCAGCTTAGGGACAGGGGAAATCTACGAGCAGTACTTC
D gene: NA; V gene: TRBV10-3; J gene: TRBJ2-7; clone size: NA; CDR3 protein: CAISVSGPAEQYF; CDR3 DNA: TGTGCCATCAGTGTCTCAGGTCCAGCCGAGCAGTACTTC
D gene: TRBD1; V gene: TRBV6-5; J gene: TRBJ2-7; clone size: NA; CDR3 protein: CASSYHRDRTYEQYF; CDR3 DNA: TGTGCCAGCAGTTACCACCGGGACAGGACCTACGAGCAGTACTTC
D gene: NA; V gene: TRBV21-1; J gene: TRBJ2-7; clone size: many; CDR3 protein: CASSKDPGVRYEQYF; CDR3 DNA: TGTGCCAGCAGCAAAGACCCGGGAGTTAGGTACGAGCAGTACTTC
D gene: NA; V gene: TRBV6-1; J gene: TRBJ2-7; clone size: NA; CDR3 protein: CASSDLSRDEQYF; CDR3 DNA: TGTGCCAGCAGTGACTTAAGCCGGGACGAGCAGTACTTC
D gene: NA; V gene: TRBV5-4; J gene: TRBJ1-2; clone size: NA; CDR3 protein: CASSRTGTYGYTF; CDR3 DNA: TGTGCCAGCAGCCGAACAGGGACTTATGGCTACACCTTC
D gene: TRBD2; V gene: TRBV25-1; J gene: TRBJ2-1; clone size: NA; CDR3 protein: CASSDFSGRRRDEQFF; CDR3 DNA: TGTGCCAGCAGTGACTTTAGCGGGAGGAGAAGGGATGAGCAGTTCTTC
D gene: NA; V gene: TRBV19; J gene: TRBJ1-5; clone size: NA; CDR3 protein: CASRGQNQPQHF; CDR3 DNA: TGTGCCAGTCGAGGACAGAATCAGCCCCAGCATTTT
D gene: TRBD1; V gene: TRBV18; J gene: TRBJ2-7; clone size: NA; CDR3 protein: CASSPLAGGSYEQYF; CDR3 DNA: TGTGCCAGCTCACCACTGGCAGGGGGTTCCTACGAGCAGTACTTC
D gene: TRBD1; V gene: TRBV7-9; J gene: TRBJ1-4; clone size: NA; CDR3 protein: CASSSSGGTGEKLFF; CDR3 DNA: TGTGCCAGCAGCTCGTCAGGGGGTACCGGTGAAAAACTGTTTTTT
D gene: NA; V gene: TRBV10-1; J gene: TRBJ2-7; clone size: NA; CDR3 protein: CASAYEQYF; CDR3 DNA: TGCGCCAGCGCCTACGAGCAGTACTTC
D gene: NA; V gene: TRBV21-1; J gene: TRBJ2-1; clone size: NA; CDR3 protein: CATFGGSPSYNEQFF; CDR3 DNA: TGTGCCACCTTCGGCGGGTCCCCCTCCTACAATGAGCAGTTCTTC
D gene: NA; V gene: TRBV5-1; J gene: TRBJ2-3; clone size: NA; CDR3 protein: CASSLPSGGLDTQYF; CDR3 DNA: TGCGCCAGCAGCTTGCCCTCCGGGGGGCTAGATACGCAGTATTTT
D gene: NA; V gene: TRBV5-4; J gene: TRBJ1-6; clone size: NA; CDR3 protein: CASSSQGGTYNSPLHF; CDR3 DNA: TGTGCCAGCAGCTCTCAAGGTGGAACCTATAATTCACCCCTCCACTTT
D gene: NA; V gene: TRBV19; J gene: TRBJ1-5; clone size: NA; CDR3 protein: CASSPLSSPQHF; CDR3 DNA: TGTGCCAGTAGTCCCTTGAGCTCGCCCCAGCATTTT
D gene: TRBD2; V gene: TRBV6-8; J gene: TRBJ2-7; clone size: NA; CDR3 protein: CASSNLGQREDYYEQYF; CDR3 DNA: TGTGCCAGCAGCAACCTGGGACAGCGGGAGGATTACTACGAGCAGTACTTC
D gene: TRBD1; V gene: TRBV2; J gene: TRBJ2-3; clone size: NA; CDR3 protein: CASSERGGQRMSGTDTQYF; CDR3 DNA: TGTGCCAGCAGTGAACGAGGGGGACAGCGGATGTCCGGCACAGATACGCAGTATTTT
D gene: TRBD1; V gene: TRBV5-1; J gene: TRBJ2-5; clone size: few; CDR3 protein: CASSLVAGGGETQYF; CDR3 DNA: TGCGCCAGCAGCCTGGTGGCAGGGGGCGGAGAGACCCAGTACTTC
D gene: TRBD1; V gene: TRBV10-3; J gene: TRBJ1-1; clone size: NA; CDR3 protein: CAITTGTGLGTEAFF; CDR3 DNA: TGTGCCATCACGACGGGGACAGGGCTGGGGACTGAAGCTTTCTTT
D gene: TRBD2; V gene: TRBV19; J gene: TRBJ2-3; clone size: NA; CDR3 protein: CASSPTASGGTDTQYF; CDR3 DNA: TGTGCCAGTAGTCCAACCGCTAGCGGGGGCACAGATACGCAGTATTTT
D gene: NA; V gene: TRBV11-2; J gene: TRBJ1-3; clone size: NA; CDR3 protein: CASSGPGNTIYF; CDR3 DNA: TGTGCCAGCAGCGGCCCGGGAAACACCATATATTTT
D gene: TRBD1; V gene: TRBV7-8; J gene: TRBJ2-7; clone size: once; CDR3 protein: CASSPQAGGIGEQYF; CDR3 DNA: TGTGCCAGCAGCCCTCAGGCAGGGGGCATCGGCGAGCAGTACTTC
D gene: TRBD1; V gene: TRBV19; J gene: TRBJ1-2; clone size: NA; CDR3 protein: CASTPGTGPYGYTF; CDR3 DNA: TGTGCCAGTACGCCCGGGACAGGGCCCTATGGCTACACCTTC
D gene: TRBD2; V gene: TRBV5-6; J gene: TRBJ2-5; clone size: NA; CDR3 protein: CASSPPRGLAGEETQYF; CDR3 DNA: TGTGCCAGCAGCCCCCCCAGGGGGTTAGCGGGAGAAGAGACCCAGTACTTC
D gene: NA; V gene: TRBV6-6; J gene: TRBJ1-5; clone size: NA; CDR3 protein: CASKPGRSQPQHF; CDR3 DNA: TGTGCCAGCAAACCCGGTCGGAGTCAGCCCCAGCATTTT
D gene: TRBD2; V gene: TRBV20-1; J gene: TRBJ2-5; clone size: NA; CDR3 protein: CSARGGETQYF; CDR3 DNA: TGCAGTGCTAGGGGGGGGGAGACCCAGTACTTC
D gene: NA; V gene: TRBV11-1; J gene: TRBJ1-1; clone size: NA; CDR3 protein: CASSWNRAMEAFF; CDR3 DNA: TGTGCCAGCAGTTGGAACAGGGCGATGGAAGCTTTCTTT
D gene: TRBD1; V gene: TRBV6-5; J gene: TRBJ1-5; clone size: NA; CDR3 protein: CASSSRTGALSQHF; CDR3 DNA: TGTGCCAGCAGTTCCCGGACAGGGGCTCTTTCTCAGCATTTT
D gene: NA; V gene: TRBV9; J gene: TRBJ2-5; clone size: NA; CDR3 protein: CASNSDGGPKETQYF; CDR3 DNA: TGTGCCAGCAATTCGGACGGGGGGCCCAAAGAGACCCAGTACTTC
D gene: NA; V gene: TRBV28; J gene: TRBJ1-5; clone size: NA; CDR3 protein: CASGGTDFNQPQHF; CDR3 DNA: TGTGCCAGCGGGGGGACGGACTTCAATCAGCCCCAGCATTTT
D gene: NA; V gene: TRBV18; J gene: TRBJ1-4; clone size: NA; CDR3 protein: CASSPFTSTNEKLFF; CDR3 DNA: TGTGCCAGCTCACCGTTCACATCAACTAATGAAAAACTGTTTTTT
D gene: NA; V gene: TRBV30; J gene: TRBJ2-1; clone size: NA; CDR3 protein: CAWGGSSYNEQFF; CDR3 DNA: TGTGCCTGGGGGGGGAGCTCCTACAATGAGCAGTTCTTC
D gene: TRBD1; V gene: TRBV11-1; J gene: TRBJ2-6; clone size: NA; CDR3 protein: CASSGETGAGANVLTF; CDR3 DNA: TGTGCCAGCAGCGGAGAAACAGGGGCTGGGGCCAACGTCCTGACTTTC
D gene: NA; V gene: TRBV5-1; J gene: TRBJ2-7; clone size: NA; CDR3 protein: CASSLIVAVSEQYF; CDR3 DNA: TGCGCCAGCAGCTTGATTGTGGCAGTGAGCGAGCAGTACTTC
D gene: NA; V gene: TRBV4-1; J gene: TRBJ1-2; clone size: NA; CDR3 protein: CASSRLLDYGYTF; CDR3 DNA: TGCGCCAGCAGCCGGTTGCTCGACTATGGCTACACCTTC
D gene: TRBD2; V gene: TRBV30; J gene: TRBJ2-3; clone size: NA; CDR3 protein: CAWSVGLAGGLTSTDTQYF; CDR3 DNA: TGTGCCTGGAGTGTGGGACTAGCGGGAGGCCTGACTAGCACAGATACGCAGTATTTT
D gene: NA; V gene: TRBV7-9; J gene: TRBJ2-7; clone size: many; CDR3 protein: CASSLWPSYEQYF; CDR3 DNA: TGTGCCAGCAGCTTATGGCCGTCCTACGAGCAGTACTTC
D gene: TRBD1; V gene: TRBV6-1; J gene: TRBJ2-7; clone size: NA; CDR3 protein: CASSTDRPSYEQYF; CDR3 DNA: TGTGCCAGCTCTACGGACAGGCCCTCCTACGAGCAGTACTTC
D gene: TRBD1; V gene: TRBV5-5; J gene: TRBJ1-1; clone size: NA; CDR3 protein: CASSPGTVTLEAFF; CDR3 DNA: TGTGCCAGCAGCCCCGGGACAGTGACTCTTGAAGCTTTCTTT
D gene: NA; V gene: TRBV7-2; J gene: TRBJ1-2; clone size: NA; CDR3 protein: CASSSRAVGGYTF; CDR3 DNA: TGTGCCAGCAGCTCGCGGGCCGTTGGAGGCTACACCTTC
D gene: TRBD1; V gene: TRBV27; J gene: TRBJ1-2; clone size: NA; CDR3 protein: CASSFFQGASNYGYTF; CDR3 DNA: TGTGCCAGCAGTTTCTTTCAGGGGGCCTCTAACTATGGCTACACCTTC
D gene: NA; V gene: TRBV6-6; J gene: TRBJ1-5; clone size: NA; CDR3 protein: CASRLEDQWGNQPQHF; CDR3 DNA: TGTGCCAGCAGACTCGAAGACCAGTGGGGCAATCAGCCCCAGCATTTT
D gene: NA; V gene: TRBV19; J gene: TRBJ2-6; clone size: NA; CDR3 protein: CASSPTGGSGANVLTF; CDR3 DNA: TGTGCCAGTAGTCCCACCGGGGGTTCTGGGGCCAACGTCCTGACTTTC
D gene: TRBD2; V gene: TRBV7-2; J gene: TRBJ2-1; clone size: NA; CDR3 protein: CASSPRTSPSLNEQFF; CDR3 DNA: TGTGCCAGCAGCCCCAGGACTAGCCCGAGCCTCAATGAGCAGTTCTTC
D gene: NA; V gene: TRBV28; J gene: TRBJ2-7; clone size: NA; CDR3 protein: CASTPGTLGAYEQYF; CDR3 DNA: TGTGCCAGCACCCCCGGGACACTCGGAGCCTACGAGCAGTACTTC
D gene: TRBD1; V gene: TRBV7-2; J gene: TRBJ1-2; clone size: NA; CDR3 protein: CASSLGGRGGTSTF; CDR3 DNA: TGTGCCAGCAGCTTAGGCGGGAGAGGGGGCACTAGCACCTTC
D gene: NA; V gene: TRBV6-6; J gene: TRBJ2-5; clone size: few; CDR3 protein: CASTEDARKYF; CDR3 DNA: TGTGCCAGCACAGAAGATGCACGAAAGTACTTC